This note documents a single T cell receptor beta chain sequence. Other DNA sequences in this specimen translate into the identical CDR3. This entry is derived from a study of shared T cell receptors in the human thymus. TCRdb keeps only in-frame clones here, not all; method: immunoSEQ multiplex PCR. The data hold 640,000 or so clones, with more than 70% observed a single time. The CDR3 runs to 12 residues. The V gene lost 3 bases and the J gene lost 6 bases, with 6 bases spanning the gap. The germline gives CDR1 MNHEY, CDR2 SMNVEV (reference sequence). These data were likewise used in another study, on human thymus T cells. This second study notes: The thymus tissue came from resections taken during corrective heart surgery. Thymic and blood repertoires appeared to show biased V and J gene usage. There were highly overlapping thymic repertoires among unrelated individuals, as related research reported.

The chain is built from TRBV27 and TRBJ1-5; no firm D call. Sample: thymocytes. The sequence was obtained from a boy under three years old with a congenital heart defect. CDR3 in amino acids: CASSFSGQPQHF. For the CDR3, the DNA is TGTGCCAGCAGTTTTAGCGGTCAGCCCCAGCATTTT.